The 5 T cell receptor beta chains presented below share a single source sample, sequenced in a study of cytomegalovirus exposure and HLA in healthy donors. PCR used 60 Vbeta primers and 13 Jbeta primers. TCRdb's table, derived via immunoSEQ multiplex PCR, lists solely in-frame clones and lacks some. The sample lists approximately 150,000 clones; around 80% were seen once. The sample consisted of PBMCs. All receptors derive from a woman in her twenties or thirties in good health and CMV-seronegative.

The chain recombines TRBV7-8 with TRBJ2-3; 16 bases map to TRBD2. The ends lost 2 bases at V and 0 bases at J; junction bases unmatched: 8. The CDR3 runs to 20 residues. The germline gives CDR1 SGHVS, CDR2 FQNEAQ. CDR3 coding DNA: TGTGCCAGCAGCTTATACCCGGGACTAGCGGGGGGGACTAGCACAGATACGCAGTATTTT. Encoded protein: CASSLYPGLAGGTSTDTQYF. The full variable domain, with the rest looked up from reference TRBV7-8 and TRBJ2-3, is GAGVSQSPRYKVAKRGQDVALRCDPISGHVSLFWYQQALGQGPEFLTYFQNEAQLDKSGLPSDRFFAERPEGSVSTLKIQRTQQEDSAVYLCASSLYPGLAGGTSTDTQYFGPGTRLTVL.

This chain uses TRBV7-9 with TRBJ2-7; weak D call: TRBD1 (5 bases). There are 13 residues in the CDR3. Trimming removed 0 bases at V and 3 bases at J, with 6 bases between. Germline CDR1 is SEHNR and CDR2 is FQNEAQ (reference sequence). The CDR3 loop is CASSLARVYEQYF. The DNA of the CDR3 is TGTGCCAGCAGCTTAGCCAGGGTCTACGAGCAGTACTTC. Full variable domain (outside the CDR3, taken from reference TRBV7-9 and TRBJ2-7): DTGVSQNPRHKITKRGQNVTFRCDPISEHNRLYWYRQTLGQGPEFLTYFQNEAQLEKSRLLSDRFSAERPKGSFSTLEIQRTEQGDSAMYLCASSLARVYEQYFGPGTRLTVT.

This clone was seen a few times. CDR3 amino acids: CASSLGGSGRADNEQFF. CDR3 coding DNA: TGTGCCAGCAGCTTGGGTGGTAGCGGGAGGGCTGACAATGAGCAGTTCTTC. The rearrangement uses TRBV5-6 and TRBJ2-1; TRBD2 matches 11 bases. This CDR3 has 17 amino acids. Trimming took 0 bases from V and 5 from J; bases not matched to a gene: 7. Germline V gives CDR1 SGHDT, CDR2 YYEEEE.

The chain links TRBV2 to TRBJ2-1; D ambiguous. There are 15 residues in the CDR3. Germline CDR1 reads SNHLY; CDR2 reads FYNNEI. Trimming left V 4 bases short and J 0 bases short, with 10 bases between. The DNA of the CDR3 is TGTGCCAGCAGTGCCGCCACCAGCTCCTACAATGAGCAGTTCTTC. It yields the protein CASSAATSSYNEQFF.

In its sample, this clone was seen once. The gene calls are TRBV18 and TRBJ2-5; D might be TRBD2 (5 bases). Per germline, CDR1 KGHSH and CDR2 LQKENI. V was pared by 3 bases and J by 5 bases, with 16 bases between. The CDR3 runs to 15 residues. CDR3 region: CASSPNTPPGETQYF. CDR3 nucleotides: TGTGCCAGCTCACCGAATACACCCCCGGGGGAGACCCAGTACTTC.